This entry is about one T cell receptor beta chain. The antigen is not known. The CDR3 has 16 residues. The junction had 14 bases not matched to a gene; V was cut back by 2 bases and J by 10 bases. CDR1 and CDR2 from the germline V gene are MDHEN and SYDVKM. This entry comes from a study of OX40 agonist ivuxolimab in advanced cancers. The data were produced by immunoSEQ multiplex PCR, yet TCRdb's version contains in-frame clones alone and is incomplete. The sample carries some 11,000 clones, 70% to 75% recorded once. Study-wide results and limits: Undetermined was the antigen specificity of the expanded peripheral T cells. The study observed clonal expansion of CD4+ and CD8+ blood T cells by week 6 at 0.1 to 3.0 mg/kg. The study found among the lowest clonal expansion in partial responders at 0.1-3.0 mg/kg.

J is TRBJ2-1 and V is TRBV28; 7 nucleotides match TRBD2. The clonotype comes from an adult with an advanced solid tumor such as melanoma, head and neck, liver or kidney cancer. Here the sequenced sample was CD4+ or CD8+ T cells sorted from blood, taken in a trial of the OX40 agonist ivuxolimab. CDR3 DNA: TGTGCCAGCAGTTTAGGCCCCCGACTAGCCCGACAAGAGCAGTTCTTC. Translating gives CASSLGPRLARQEQFF.